The 12 T cell receptor beta chains below were found in one sample sequenced in a study of cytomegalovirus exposure and HLA in healthy donors. The PCR had 60 Vbeta and 13 Jbeta primers. Clones were read by immunoSEQ multiplex PCR, and TCRdb kept only the in-frame ones, dropping some. The profile covers about 150,000 clones, with more than 65% appearing a single time and roughly 6% taken by the ten largest. Sequencing was done on a sample of PBMCs. Receptors were obtained from a middle-aged man in good health and CMV-seropositive.

The chain combines TRBV11-3 with TRBJ1-1; TRBD1 matches at 8 bases. The V gene's germline CDR1 is SGHNT and CDR2 YENEEA. V dropped 4 bases and J dropped 1; count of bases not matched to a gene: 8. This CDR3 region has 16 residues. For the CDR3, the DNA is TGTGCCAGCAGCTCGCAAAACAGGGGGAAGAACACTGAAGCTTTCTTT. This codes for CASSSQNRGKNTEAFF.

This clone has just one count. The chain employs TRBV11-2 and TRBJ2-2; possibly TRBD2 for D (7 bases). Between the trimmed V and J ends, which lost 5 bases and 3 bases, there was a span of 16 bases. Germline V gives CDR1 SGHAT, CDR2 FQNNGV. The CDR3 runs 16 residues. DNA for the CDR3: TGTGCCAGCAGCCAAATGGGAGGGGGGTACACCGGGGAGCTGTTTTTT. It is translated as CASSQMGGGYTGELFF.

V usage is TRBV5-1 and J usage is TRBJ2-7; TRBD2 aligns across 8 bases. CDR1 is SGHRS and CDR2 is YFSETQ in the germline V gene. This CDR3 region has 16 residues. V dropped 0 bases and J dropped 3; count of bases not matched to a gene: 8. As DNA, the CDR3 is TGCGCCAGCAGCTTGGCTTTGGTTGCGGGAGGCTACGAGCAGTACTTC. It translates to CASSLALVAGGYEQYF.

This chain connects TRBV11-2 to TRBJ2-7; D possibly corresponds to TRBD1 (6 bases). Germline V gene sequence: CDR1 SGHAT, CDR2 FQNNGV. This CDR3 region has 14 residues. V gave up 1 base and J gave up 3 bases, with 10 bases separating them. This CDR3 is CASSLGGQGYEQYF. For the CDR3, the DNA is TGTGCCAGCAGCTTAGGGGGGCAGGGCTACGAGCAGTACTTC.

This clone was detected once. The chain has TRBV9 and TRBJ2-3, with TRBD1 as a possible D gene (5 bases). Germline V gene lookup returns CDR1 SGDLS and CDR2 YYNGEE. The CDR3 covers 14 residues. The V gene lost 0 bases and the J gene lost 4 bases, with 9 bases spanning the gap. The CDR3 is CASSVEGWADTQYF. Written as DNA, the CDR3 is TGTGCCAGCAGCGTAGAGGGGTGGGCAGATACGCAGTATTTT.

This clone was observed a handful of times. The chain employs TRBV29-1 and TRBJ2-7; TRBD2 agrees at 9 bases. The CDR3 consists of 14 residues. The V and J ends lost 5 bases and 0 bases, in that order; junction bases with no gene match: 5. The germline CDR1 and CDR2 sequences are SQVTM and ANQGSEA. The CDR3 coding sequence is TGCAGCGTTAGGCTAGCGGGAAACTCCTACGAGCAGTACTTC. It is translated as CSVRLAGNSYEQYF.

The rearrangement links TRBV11-2 to TRBJ2-2; 9 nucleotides agree with TRBD1. CDR3 length equals 16 residues. CDR1 is SGHAT and CDR2 is FQNNGV in the germline V gene. With 3 bases clipped from V and 3 bases from J, the junction kept 5 bases outside the gene matches. The CDR3 DNA reads as TGTGCCAGCAGCTTTACAGGGGGCGCTTACACCGGGGAGCTGTTTTTT. It translates to CASSFTGGAYTGELFF.

The gene calls are TRBV25-1 and TRBJ2-7; no reliable D call. This CDR3 has 14 residues. Germline CDR1 is MGHDK and CDR2 is SYGVNS. Trimming took 2 bases from V and 7 from J, leaving 15 bases between them. The CDR3 protein is CASSEGPYLREQYF. DNA of the CDR3: TGTGCCAGCAGTGAAGGTCCATATTTGAGGGAGCAGTACTTC.

This clone was counted once. J is TRBJ2-7 and V is TRBV28, with TRBD1 matching over 8 bases. The CDR3 is made up of 14 amino acids. V was clipped by 7 bases and J by 4 bases; unmatched bases: 9. Germline V gene data show CDR1 as MDHEN and CDR2 as SYDVKM. The CDR3 DNA reads TGTGCCAGCAAGGGTGCAGGGGGCTGGTACGAGCAGTACTTC. This translates into CASKGAGGWYEQYF.

The V call is TRBV7-8, the J call TRBJ2-2; 9 bases fit TRBD1. Germline CDR1 reads SGHVS; CDR2 reads FQNEAQ. The CDR3 extends over 16 amino acids. The junction had 4 bases not matched to a gene; V was cut back by 5 bases and J by 0 bases. The CDR3 nucleotides read TGTGCCAGCAGCACCGGGACAGGGCCGAACACCGGGGAGCTGTTTTTT. Its protein product is CASSTGTGPNTGELFF.

The chain links TRBV12-5 to TRBJ2-1; 7 bases line up with TRBD1. CDR1 and CDR2 (germline): LGHNT, FRNRAP. The V segment lost 2 bases and the J segment 3 bases; nucleotides outside the gene matches: 4. The CDR3 contains 15 residues. The CDR3 DNA reads TGTGCTAGTGGTTTGCCGGGGACAGACTACAATGAGCAGTTCTTC. Translating gives CASGLPGTDYNEQFF.

The V gene is TRBV9, the J gene TRBJ2-7, with D perhaps TRBD2 (7 bases). Germline loops: CDR1 SGDLS, CDR2 YYNGEE. The length of the CDR3 is 14 residues. The ends were cut back, 2 bases at V and 7 bases at J, with 16 bases in the middle. CDR3 DNA: TGTGCCAGCAGCGTCTACGGGGGGCCTTTGGAGCAGTACTTC. Translation: CASSVYGGPLEQYF. Based on the CDR3 plus reference TRBV9 and TRBJ2-7, the full variable domain is DSGVTQTPKHLITATGQRVTLRCSPRSGDLSVYWYQQSLDQGLQFLIQYYNGEERAKGNILERFSAQQFPDLHSELNLSSLELGDSALYFCASSVYGGPLEQYFGPGTRLTVT.